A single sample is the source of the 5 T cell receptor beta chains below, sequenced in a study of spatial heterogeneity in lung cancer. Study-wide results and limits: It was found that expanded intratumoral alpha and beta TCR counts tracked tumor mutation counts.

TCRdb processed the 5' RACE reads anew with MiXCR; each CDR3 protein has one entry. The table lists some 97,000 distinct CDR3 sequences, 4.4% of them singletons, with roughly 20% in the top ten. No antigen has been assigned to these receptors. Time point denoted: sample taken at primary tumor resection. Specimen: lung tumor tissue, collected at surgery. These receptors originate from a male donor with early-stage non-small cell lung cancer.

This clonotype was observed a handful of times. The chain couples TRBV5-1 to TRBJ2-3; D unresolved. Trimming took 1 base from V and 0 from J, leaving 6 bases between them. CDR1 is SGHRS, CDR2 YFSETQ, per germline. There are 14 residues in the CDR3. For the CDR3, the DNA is TGCGCCAGCAGCTTGACCGGGAGCACAGATACGCAGTATTTT. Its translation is CASSLTGSTDTQYF.

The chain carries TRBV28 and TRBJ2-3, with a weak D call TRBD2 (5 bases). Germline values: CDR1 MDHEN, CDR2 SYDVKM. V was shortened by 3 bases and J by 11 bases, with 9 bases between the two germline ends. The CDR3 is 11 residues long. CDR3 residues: CASSFRDGQYF. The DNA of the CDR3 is TGTGCCAGCAGTTTCCGGGATGGGCAGTATTTT.

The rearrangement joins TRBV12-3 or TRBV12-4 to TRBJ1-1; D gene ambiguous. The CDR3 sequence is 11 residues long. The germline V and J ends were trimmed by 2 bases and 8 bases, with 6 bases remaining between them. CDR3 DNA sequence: TGTGCCAGCAGTTTAATTAGAGAAGCTTTCTTT. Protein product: CASSLIREAFF.

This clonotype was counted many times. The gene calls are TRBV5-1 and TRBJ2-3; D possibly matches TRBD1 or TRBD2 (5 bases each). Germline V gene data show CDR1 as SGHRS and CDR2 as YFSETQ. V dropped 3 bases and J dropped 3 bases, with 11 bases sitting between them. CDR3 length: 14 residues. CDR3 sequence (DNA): TGCGCCAGCAGCTGGGACCCAGGGACAGATACGCAGTATTTT. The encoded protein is CASSWDPGTDTQYF.

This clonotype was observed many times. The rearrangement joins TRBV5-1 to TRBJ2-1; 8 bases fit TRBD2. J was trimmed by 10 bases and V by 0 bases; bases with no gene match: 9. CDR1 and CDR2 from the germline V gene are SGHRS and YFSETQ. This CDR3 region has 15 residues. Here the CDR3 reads CASSLVRTSFNEQFF. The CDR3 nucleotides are TGCGCCAGCAGCTTGGTGAGGACTAGCTTTAACGAGCAGTTCTTC. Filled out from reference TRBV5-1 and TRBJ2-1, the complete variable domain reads KAGVTQTPRYLIKTRGQQVTLSCSPISGHRSVSWYQQTPGQGLQFLFEYFSETQRNKGNFPGRFSGRQFSNSRSEMNVSTLELGDSALYLCASSLVRTSFNEQFFGPGTRLTVL.